Below are 23 T cell receptor beta chains sequenced from a single sample in a study of monozygotic twins with inflammatory bowel disease. TCRdb re-called the 5' RACE reads and catalogs CDR3 proteins one per entry, DNA excluded. The sample's table shows some 200,000 distinct CDR3 sequences. Sequencing used blood. The receptor set was obtained from a human donor with ulcerative colitis or Crohn's disease, or a healthy co-twin of an affected twin (not recorded which).

The chain links TRBV5-5 to TRBJ2-4; the TCRdb D gene call, TRBD1, has no DNA to confirm it. Germline loops: CDR1 SGHKS, CDR2 YYEKEE (reference sequence). This CDR3 is built from 14 residues. The chain's CDR3 is CASSLQGSKNIQYF.

V and J are TRBV12-3 or TRBV12-4 and TRBJ1-2; TCRdb lists TRBD1, though no DNA is available to test this call. This CDR3 comprises 14 residues. The CDR3 sequence: CASSEGWTGMSRLF.

This chain joins TRBV3-1 and TRBJ2-2. In germline, CDR1 is LGHDT, CDR2 YNNKEL (reference sequence). The CDR3 spans 14 residues. CDR3 amino acids: CASSQFYRSGELFF.

This chain connects TRBV10-3 to TRBJ2-5. The CDR3 spans 12 residues. Germline assignment: CDR1 ENHRY and CDR2 SYGVKD. The CDR3 loop is CAISDWSGTQYF.

V and J are TRBV12-3 or TRBV12-4 and TRBJ1-2. CDR3 length: 14 residues. This CDR3 reads CASGIDPDKYGYTF.

The chain links TRBV5-1 to TRBJ2-7; TCRdb outputs TRBD1, but without DNA this stays unchecked. The length of the CDR3 is 15 residues. Germline CDR1 is SGHRS and CDR2 is YFSETQ. The CDR3: CASSWDSGGLYEQYF.

CDR3 sequence reads: CASSVRGSEKLFF. The V call is TRBV7-9, the J call TRBJ1-4; TCRdb selects TRBD1, and the lack of DNA leaves this call unchecked. The CDR3 contains 13 residues. Germline V gives CDR1 SEHNR, CDR2 FQNEAQ (reference sequence).

The rearrangement links TRBV7-6 to TRBJ1-6. The CDR3 runs 13 residues. The V gene's germline CDR1 is SGHVS and CDR2 FNYEAQ. This CDR3 reads CASSLEDNSPLHF.

The genes are TRBV20-1 and TRBJ2-1; TCRdb selects TRBD2, and the lack of DNA leaves this call unchecked. Germline V gene sequence: CDR1 DFQATT, CDR2 SNEGSKA (reference sequence). The CDR3 contains 15 residues. CDR3 residues: CSALAGFALYNEQFF.

The rearrangement joins TRBV20-1 to TRBJ2-7; the D gene TCRdb calls, TRBD1, cannot be checked with no DNA. This CDR3 has 15 residues. The germline V gene has CDR1 DFQATT and CDR2 SNEGSKA (reference sequence). CDR3 residues: CSARDRDGVYYEQYF.

The genes are TRBV5-1 and TRBJ1-2. Per the germline V gene, CDR1 is SGHRS and CDR2 is YFSETQ. This CDR3 has 14 amino acids. The chain's CDR3 is CASSFNPANYGYTF.

V gene TRBV4-2 combines with J gene TRBJ1-2. Germline V gene lookup returns CDR1 LGHNA and CDR2 YNFKEQ. The CDR3 extends over 14 amino acids. CDR3 loop: CASSQDQADYGYTF.

The CDR3: CASSPLQITDTQYF. This chain connects TRBV7-6 to TRBJ2-3; the D call from TCRdb, TRBD1, cannot be confirmed without DNA. The CDR3 sequence is 14 residues long. Germline CDR1 is SGHVS and CDR2 is FNYEAQ.

V gene TRBV10-3 combines with J gene TRBJ2-7; TCRdb's D call, TRBD2, is unchecked because there is no DNA. The CDR3 covers 14 residues. CDR1 is ENHRY, CDR2 SYGVKD, per germline. The CDR3 here is CAISGGLAGGEQYF.

The rearrangement links TRBV7-6 to TRBJ2-3; TCRdb outputs TRBD1, but without DNA this stays unchecked. Germline CDR1 reads SGHVS; CDR2 reads FNYEAQ. The CDR3 length is 16 residues. CDR3 sequence: CASSFSGARDTDTQYF.

This rearrangement joins TRBV20-1 to TRBJ2-5; TCRdb reports TRBD1, a call that lacks DNA to check it against. The length of the CDR3 is 15 residues. Germline CDR1 reads DFQATT; CDR2 reads SNEGSKA (reference sequence). CDR3: CSARISGGRGETQYF.

The gene calls are TRBV7-9 and TRBJ1-2; TCRdb calls TRBD1, which cannot be checked without DNA. From germline, CDR1 is SEHNR and CDR2 FQNEAQ (reference sequence). This CDR3 spans 17 amino acids. Here the CDR3 reads CASSAQGPFGLNYGYTF.

The CDR3 protein is CSAPQTGVREAFF. The chain uses TRBV20-1 and TRBJ1-1; the TCRdb D gene call, TRBD1, has no DNA to confirm it. The germline CDR1 and CDR2 sequences are DFQATT and SNEGSKA (reference sequence). This CDR3 comprises 13 residues.

The genes are TRBV3-1 and TRBJ2-3; as DNA is missing, the TRBD2 call by TCRdb cannot be tested. The CDR3 length is 15 residues. Germline CDR1 reads LGHDT; CDR2 reads YNNKEL (reference sequence). This chain's CDR3 is CASSPSSGGADTQYF.

The gene calls are TRBV20-1 and TRBJ1-5; as DNA is missing, the TRBD1 call by TCRdb cannot be tested. This CDR3 contains 15 residues. The V gene's germline CDR1 is DFQATT and CDR2 SNEGSKA (reference sequence). This CDR3 is CSASLPGFPNQPQHF.

The CDR3 is CASSHGRGETEAFF. This chain uses TRBV13 with TRBJ1-1. The germline gives CDR1 PRHDT, CDR2 FYEKMQ (reference sequence). The CDR3 extends over 14 amino acids. Looking up the rest from reference TRBV13 and TRBJ1-1 gives the full variable domain: AAGVIQSPRHLIKEKRETATLKCYPIPRHDTVYWYQQGPGQDPQFLISFYEKMQSDKGSIPDRFSAQQFSDYHSELNMSSLELGDSALYFCASSHGRGETEAFFGQGTRLTVV.

The V gene is TRBV27, the J gene TRBJ2-3. The CDR3 is 12 residues long. Germline lookup yields CDR1 MNHEY and CDR2 SMNVEV (reference sequence). The chain's CDR3 is CASSDYTDTQYF.

The chain links TRBV25-1 to TRBJ2-2; TCRdb returns TRBD2, unconfirmable since there is no DNA. Germline V gene sequence: CDR1 MGHDK, CDR2 SYGVNS. This CDR3 has 14 amino acids. The CDR3 loop is CASSFGGAGGELFF.